Shown below are 26 T cell receptor beta chains from a single sample sequenced in a study of T cell responses to AZD1222 COVID-19 vaccine. Using immunoSEQ multiplex PCR, the repertoire was profiled, and TCRdb retains in-frame clones only, with some absent. Of some 120,000 clones listed, about nine tenths are singletons. Sequencing was performed on peripheral blood, taken on day 0 of AZD1222 vaccination. The receptors derive from an adult in good health.

The V and J genes are TRBV7-8 and TRBJ1-5; 9 bases fit TRBD1. The CDR3 is 15 residues long. After removal of 3 bases from V and 4 bases from J, the junction contained 4 bases not matched to a gene. Germline-derived CDR1 and CDR2 are SGHVS and FQNEAQ. CDR3 bases: TGTGCCAGCAGCTTCGGGACAGGGCTAAATCAGCCCCAGCATTTT. This sequence encodes CASSFGTGLNQPQHF.

The rearrangement links TRBV5-1 to TRBJ2-7; D is unresolved. The CDR3 is 12 residues long. Germline V CDR1 and CDR2: SGHRS, YFSETQ. The V end lost 0 bases, the J end lost 5 bases, and 6 bases lay between the germline ends. CDR3 loop: CASSLEENEQYF. CDR3 coding DNA: TGCGCCAGCAGCTTGGAAGAGAACGAGCAGTACTTC.

The CDR3, as DNA: TGTGCCAGCAGGCGGGGGGGCGGTAGCAATCAGCCCCAGCATTTT. This translates into CASRRGGGSNQPQHF. The chain links TRBV28 to TRBJ1-5; TRBD1 is a possible D gene (6 bases). The CDR3 extends over 15 amino acids. Per germline, CDR1 MDHEN and CDR2 SYDVKM. V gave up 6 bases and J gave up 0 bases, with 12 bases separating them.

This chain links TRBV7-2 with TRBJ2-7; D tentatively fits TRBD1 or TRBD2 (7 bases each). Germline CDR1 and CDR2: SGHTA and FQGNSA. The CDR3 loop spans 15 amino acids. The V and J ends lost 5 bases and 4 bases respectively, with 18 bases between them. CDR3 coding DNA: TGTGCCAGCAGCCCCTCAGGGGGGGAGACGTACGAGCAGTACTTC. It is translated as CASSPSGGETYEQYF.

This rearrangement joins TRBV18 to TRBJ1-5, with a tentative D call TRBD1 (5 bases). Germline V gene lookup returns CDR1 KGHSH and CDR2 LQKENI. The CDR3 contains 15 residues. V was trimmed by 6 bases and J by 3 bases, leaving 15 bases between them. The CDR3, as DNA: TGTGCCAGCTCCCCAAGCGGAGGGGTCAATCAGCCCCAGCATTTT. As protein: CASSPSGGVNQPQHF.

This chain joins TRBV10-3 and TRBJ1-6; TRBD1 agrees at 11 bases. Germline V gene data show CDR1 as ENHRY and CDR2 as SYGVKD. The J segment lost 7 bases and the V segment lost 4 bases, leaving 12 bases of the junction unmatched. This CDR3 region has 18 residues. The CDR3 sequence: CAISAAGQGAYQNSPLHF. CDR3 coding DNA: TGTGCCATCAGTGCCGCAGGACAGGGGGCCTACCAAAATTCACCCCTCCACTTT.

Only one count was recorded for this clone. This rearrangement joins TRBV27 to TRBJ2-7, with 7 bases that match TRBD1. The germline gives CDR1 MNHEY, CDR2 SMNVEV (reference sequence). The CDR3 is 16 residues long. The V segment lost 5 bases and the J segment 4 bases; nucleotides outside the gene matches: 14. The CDR3 sequence is CASSVLGQETLYEQYF. CDR3 nucleotides: TGTGCCAGCAGTGTATTAGGACAGGAGACCCTGTACGAGCAGTACTTC.

The chain recombines TRBV7-3 with TRBJ2-2; D gene ambiguous. Germline V lookup: CDR1 SGHTA, CDR2 FQGTGA. This CDR3 is 15 amino acids long. V dropped 1 base and J dropped 0 bases, with 6 bases sitting between them. The CDR3 reads CASSLKQPNTGELFF. CDR3 nucleotide sequence: TGTGCCAGCAGCTTAAAACAGCCGAACACCGGGGAGCTGTTTTTT.

The rearrangement uses TRBV5-1 and TRBJ2-3, with TRBD2 matching over 9 bases. V gave up 0 bases and J gave up 2 bases; unmatched junction bases: 4. The CDR3 is 16 residues long. The germline V gene has CDR1 SGHRS and CDR2 YFSETQ. CDR3 protein: CASSLGLAELTDTQYF. Here the CDR3 DNA reads TGCGCCAGCAGCTTGGGACTAGCGGAACTCACAGATACGCAGTATTTT.

This clone was counted only a few times. This chain connects TRBV3-1 (or the pseudogene TRBV3-2) to TRBJ2-2; no definite D call. Trimming removed 10 bases at V and 0 bases at J, with 6 bases between. Germline V gives CDR1 LGHDT, CDR2 YNNKEL (reference sequence). The CDR3 totals 12 residues. CDR3 nucleotides: TGTGCCACCTCAACGAACACCGGGGAGCTGTTTTTT. It specifies CATSTNTGELFF.

V usage is TRBV7-3 and J usage is TRBJ2-6; D uncertain. This CDR3 contains 14 residues. Trimming took 5 bases from V and 0 from J, leaving 5 bases between them. Germline V CDR1 and CDR2: SGHTA, FQGTGA. The CDR3 here is CASSPSSGANVLTF. The CDR3, as DNA: TGTGCCAGCAGCCCCAGCTCTGGGGCCAACGTCCTGACTTTC. Full variable domain (remainder filled in from reference TRBV7-3 and TRBJ2-6): GAGVSQTPSNKVTEKGKYVELRCDPISGHTALYWYRQSLGQGPEFLIYFQGTGAADDSGLPNDRFFAVRPEGSVSTLKIQRTERGDSAVYLCASSPSSGANVLTFGAGSRLTVL.

The chain carries TRBV7-2 and TRBJ2-1; no clear D. The CDR3 runs 11 residues. V lost 4 bases and J lost 8, with 6 bases in between. From germline, CDR1 is SGHTA and CDR2 FQGNSA. The DNA for the CDR3 is TGTGCCAGCAGCTCTGGTCATGAGCAGTTCTTC. It translates to CASSSGHEQFF.

The chain has TRBV4-2 and TRBJ2-3, with no clear D. Germline CDR1 LGHNA, CDR2 YNFKEQ. Trimming removed 0 bases at V and 0 bases at J, with 7 bases between. This CDR3 contains 15 residues. CDR3 residues: CASSQDRLSTDTQYF. The CDR3 nucleotides are TGTGCCAGCAGCCAAGATCGGCTCAGCACAGATACGCAGTATTTT.

The gene calls are TRBV4-2 and TRBJ2-3, with no clear D. The V gene's germline CDR1 is LGHNA and CDR2 YNFKEQ. The V end was cut by 5 bases, the J end by 3 bases, with 15 bases between. The CDR3 contains 15 residues. This CDR3 reads CASSDWSRSTDTQYF. CDR3 in DNA: TGTGCCAGCAGCGATTGGTCCAGATCAACAGATACGCAGTATTTT.

The chain is built from TRBV30 and TRBJ2-3; maybe TRBD1 (5 bases). CDR3 length: 13 residues. Germline CDR1 and CDR2: GTSNPN and SVGIG (reference sequence). Trimming removed 2 bases from V and 8 bases from J, with 14 bases in between. The CDR3 reads CAWSRTGGGTQYF. The CDR3, as DNA: TGTGCCTGGAGTCGCACAGGTGGTGGTACGCAGTATTTT.

A few counts support this clone. The CDR3 spells CASSLSGGYEQYF. The CDR3 region has the DNA TGTGCCAGCAGCCTCAGCGGCGGGTACGAGCAGTACTTC. The chain is built from TRBV7-9 and TRBJ2-7; possibly TRBD2 for D (5 bases). Trimming cost V 5 bases and J 4 bases, with 12 bases left between them. The CDR3 totals 13 residues. The germline CDR1 and CDR2 sequences are SEHNR and FQNEAQ (reference sequence).

The chain has TRBV7-8 and TRBJ2-3; D is undetermined. The V gene lost 5 bases and the J gene lost 6 bases, with 9 bases spanning the gap. The CDR3 consists of 12 residues. Germline CDR1 and CDR2: SGHVS and FQNEAQ. The CDR3 region is CASSPLGDTQYF. Written as DNA, the CDR3 is TGTGCCAGCAGCCCACTCGGGGATACGCAGTATTTT.

The genes are TRBV2 and TRBJ2-2; TRBD2 is a possible D gene (6 bases). The germline V gene has CDR1 SNHLY and CDR2 FYNNEI. The length of the CDR3 is 15 residues. V lost 1 base, J lost 3 bases, and 9 bases lay in between. The CDR3: CASSEGGADTGELFF. The CDR3 region has the DNA TGTGCCAGCAGTGAAGGCGGGGCAGACACCGGGGAGCTGTTTTTT.

The CDR3 DNA is TGTGCCAGCAGCCAAGCTACAGCTAATTCTGGAAACACCATATATTTT. Its protein is CASSQATANSGNTIYF. This chain uses TRBV4-2 with TRBJ1-3; D is unclear. CDR3 size: 16 residues. The V and J ends lost 1 base and 1 base respectively, with 11 bases between them. Germline V gene lookup returns CDR1 LGHNA and CDR2 YNFKEQ.

The J gene is TRBJ1-5, the V gene TRBV5-1; D gene uncertain. The CDR3 length is 14 residues. Trimming left V 0 bases short and J 0 bases short, with 4 bases between. From germline, CDR1 is SGHRS and CDR2 YFSETQ. The CDR3 DNA sequence: TGCGCCAGCAGCTTGGAACCTAGCAATCAGCCCCAGCATTTT. It encodes CASSLEPSNQPQHF. The full variable domain, rest sourced from reference TRBV5-1 and TRBJ1-5, is KAGVTQTPRYLIKTRGQQVTLSCSPISGHRSVSWYQQTPGQGLQFLFEYFSETQRNKGNFPGRFSGRQFSNSRSEMNVSTLELGDSALYLCASSLEPSNQPQHFGDGTRLSIL.

The V gene is TRBV3-1 (or the pseudogene TRBV3-2), the J gene TRBJ2-4, with D perhaps matching TRBD1 (5 bases). The germline V and J ends were trimmed by 4 bases and 6 bases, with 13 bases remaining between them. CDR3 length: 14 residues. Germline V gene data show CDR1 as LGHDT and CDR2 as YNNKEL (reference sequence). CDR3 protein: CASSPPGPVNIQYF. The CDR3 DNA reads as TGTGCCAGCAGCCCCCCAGGGCCAGTAAACATTCAGTACTTC.

The CDR3 here is CASSGTGVIGEAFF. CDR3 DNA: TGTGCCAGCAGCGGGACAGGGGTAATTGGTGAAGCTTTCTTT. The chain recombines TRBV7-2 with TRBJ1-1; 10 nucleotides agree with TRBD1. The CDR3 is made up of 14 amino acids. Germline CDR1 SGHTA, CDR2 FQGNSA. V shed 5 bases, J shed 7 bases, and the junction held 7 bases outside the gene matches. Full variable domain (rest looked up from reference TRBV7-2 and TRBJ1-1): GAGVSQSPSNKVTEKGKDVELRCDPISGHTALYWYRQSLGQGLEFLIYFQGNSAPDKSGLPSDRFSAERTGGSVSTLTIQRTQQEDSAVYLCASSGTGVIGEAFFGQGTRLTVV.

The CDR3 region is CASSRALAGFSYEQYF. The CDR3 DNA reads as TGTGCCAGCAGCCGGGCGTTAGCGGGGTTTTCCTACGAGCAGTACTTC. V gene TRBV5-6 combines with J gene TRBJ2-7, with TRBD2 identical over 8 bases. V was clipped by 4 bases and J by 1 base; unmatched bases: 10. Germline-derived CDR1 and CDR2 are SGHDT and YYEEEE. The CDR3 has 16 residues.

The V call is TRBV7-9, the J call TRBJ1-1, with a possible D match to TRBD1 (5 bases). CDR3 length: 15 amino acids. CDR1 SEHNR and CDR2 FQNEAQ come from the germline V gene (reference sequence). The V gene lost 5 bases and the J gene lost 1 base, with 14 bases spanning the gap. The CDR3 DNA is TGTGCCAGCAGCGTTAGGGCGAGGGGGAACACTGAAGCTTTCTTT. Protein product: CASSVRARGNTEAFF.

This clone was seen only a few times. Here the CDR3 DNA reads TGTGCCAGTAGGATGACAGGGGGAGGAACTGAAGCTTTCTTT. This codes for CASRMTGGGTEAFF. V gene TRBV19 combines with J gene TRBJ1-1, with TRBD1 matching over 9 bases. Germline assignment: CDR1 LNHDA and CDR2 SQIVND (reference sequence). Trimming took 6 bases from V and 5 from J; bases not matched to a gene: 7. This CDR3 has 14 amino acids.

The chain carries TRBV12-3 or TRBV12-4 and TRBJ1-2; 10 positions match TRBD1. Trimming cost V 5 bases and J 14 bases; bases outside gene matches: 11. The CDR3 has 13 amino acids. The CDR3 region has the DNA TGTGCCAGCAGTACCCGACCCGGACAGGGGGATACCTTC. It is translated as CASSTRPGQGDTF.